Sequencing of this T cell receptor (beta chain) was carried out in a study of blood T cell repertoires in COVID-19. About the research overall: Nucleic acid was either cDNA or gDNA, and it came from T cells, B-cell-depleted T cells, or PBMCs.

Generated by immunoSEQ multiplex PCR, the TCRdb table keeps only in-frame clones and is missing some. The data hold 250,000 to 350,000 clones, with about nine tenths observed a single time. Participants reported their clinical history, and cohort assignment relied on those reports. Two negative PCRs, clearance, or symptom resolution characterized the recovered Cohort 3 donors. CDR1 is SGHTA, CDR2 FQGTGA, per germline. This CDR3 is 14 amino acids long. V shed 5 bases and J shed 7 bases, with 14 bases lying between them. Sequencing was performed on PBMCs or T cells enriched from blood (not recorded which). The genes are TRBV7-3 and TRBJ2-2, with D perhaps TRBD1 (6 bases). This TCR was sampled from a woman aged 45 to 65 who had recovered from COVID-19. The CDR3 sequence: CASSRDKIGGELFF. CDR3 in DNA: TGTGCCAGCAGCCGGGACAAGATTGGCGGGGAGCTGTTTTTT.